Reported below is one T cell receptor (beta chain). Per sample, at least 5.5 micrograms of total RNA were extracted. Through a sample-barcoded 5' primer and a J-beta primer mix, a second PCR was run for roughly 7 to 12 cycles. TCRdb independently ran MiXCR on the 5' RACE reads; one entry per CDR3 protein. The sample contains more than 650,000 distinct CDR3 sequences, roughly 50% of which appear only once. The data were taken from a study of blood T cells in healthy people across ages. Trimming stripped 8 bases from V and 10 bases from J, with 21 bases between. The CDR3 has 14 residues. In germline, CDR1 is KGHSH, CDR2 LQKENI.

The specimen sequenced was blood. The gene calls are TRBV18 and TRBJ2-4; TRBD2 might be the D (5 bases). This TCR was sampled from a man older than 75 in good health. CDR3 in DNA: TGTGCCAGCACTAACGGACCGGGATCGATAATTCAGTACTTC. It encodes CASTNGPGSIIQYF.